The present T cell receptor beta chain was sequenced within a study of blood T cell repertoires in COVID-19. About the research overall: Spain, Italy and the United States supplied samples that represented acute and convalescent COVID-19. In each case, the material was cDNA or gDNA derived from T cells, B-cell-depleted T cells, or PBMCs.

Study processing details: Amplified reference gene primers provided the basis for estimating nucleated cell counts. TCRdb's table, derived via immunoSEQ multiplex PCR, lists solely in-frame clones and lacks some. That table is the source of V, J and clone size, and D and trimming were worked out from the DNA. Here the sample spans 110,000 or so clones, around 89% being singletons. Trimming at V came to 4 bases and at J to 6 bases, leaving 6 bases not matched to a gene. The CDR3 has 15 residues. Germline CDR1 is KGHDR and CDR2 is SFDVKD. V and J are TRBV24-1 and TRBJ2-2; 8 positions match TRBD1. The clonotype originates from a woman aged 45-60 years with acute or convalescent COVID-19. Sequencing was performed on peripheral blood. CDR3 coding DNA: TGTGCCACCAGTGACCTTGACAGGGGCTCCGGGGAGCTGTTTTTT. Encoded protein: CATSDLDRGSGELFF.